One sample yielded the 8 T cell receptor beta chains listed below, sequenced in a study of a mutant IDH1 vaccine in newly diagnosed glioma. Here immunoSEQ multiplex PCR was the method, and the copy in TCRdb shows in-frame clones only, minus some. The sample has 30,000 to 40,000 clones, roughly 79% seen once. What these receptors recognize is not known. Indicated time point: week 5, during vaccination. Every single dose of the vaccine, 300 ug of mutant IDH1 20-mer peptide, came with topical imiquimod. The material was PBMCs, obtained from a glioma patient whose treatment included an IDH1 peptide vaccine. The receptors come from a man between 45 and 60 years old with glioma.

J is TRBJ2-7 and V is TRBV14; D is unclear. V was pared by 5 bases and J by 5 bases, with 10 bases between. CDR3 size: 12 residues. Germline CDR1 is SGHDN and CDR2 is FVKESK. The CDR3 loop reads CASSTRVNEQYF. The CDR3 nucleotides read TGTGCCAGCAGCACCCGGGTAAACGAGCAGTACTTC.

The rearrangement uses TRBV27 and TRBJ2-3, with D possibly being TRBD2 (6 bases). The germline V gene encodes CDR1 MNHEY and CDR2 SMNVEV (reference sequence). The CDR3 runs to 15 residues. V was cut by 10 bases and J by 2 bases, with 19 bases left in between. CDR3 nucleotides: TGTGCCACCCTGCGGGGTTGGCTAGACACAGATACGCAGTATTTT. Protein: CATLRGWLDTDTQYF.

Only a few counts were recorded for this clone. The rearrangement links TRBV7-9 to TRBJ1-2, with D possibly TRBD1 on 5 matching bases. The germline CDR1 and CDR2 sequences are SEHNR and FQNEAQ (reference sequence). Trimming stripped 3 bases from V and 6 bases from J, with 20 bases between. This CDR3 has 16 amino acids. In DNA, the CDR3 is TGTGCCAGCAGCTTTAACCAGGGATTTGGTCGTGATGGCTACACCTTC. This codes for CASSFNQGFGRDGYTF. The variable domain in full, completed from reference TRBV7-9 and TRBJ1-2, reads DTGVSQNPRHKITKRGQNVTFRCDPISEHNRLYWYRQTLGQGPEFLTYFQNEAQLEKSRLLSDRFSAERPKGSFSTLEIQRTEQGDSAMYLCASSFNQGFGRDGYTFGSGTRLTVV.

The chain links TRBV19 to TRBJ2-3, with 14 bases aligning to TRBD2. V lost 6 bases and J lost 7; bases outside the gene matches: 9. This CDR3 contains 16 residues. Germline V gene lookup returns CDR1 LNHDA and CDR2 SQIVND (reference sequence). The CDR3 loop is CASSRTGTSGSYTQYF. Here the CDR3 DNA reads TGTGCCAGTAGCCGTACCGGGACTAGCGGGAGCTATACGCAGTATTTT.

The J gene is TRBJ2-5, the V gene TRBV5-1; 15 nucleotides match TRBD2. The CDR3 has 16 residues. V was pared by 2 bases and J by 6 bases, with 5 bases of the junction left unmatched. Per germline, CDR1 SGHRS and CDR2 YFSETQ. CDR3 residues: CASSLDGTSGGKTQYF. CDR3 DNA: TGCGCCAGCAGCTTAGACGGGACTAGCGGGGGGAAGACCCAGTACTTC.

This clone was counted a single time. The gene calls are TRBV6-6 and TRBJ2-3; D gene unclear. The CDR3 runs to 15 residues. With 5 bases removed from V and 2 bases from J, the gap between germline ends came to 14 bases. Germline CDR1 MNHNY, CDR2 SVGAGI (reference sequence). The CDR3 nucleotides read TGTGCCAGCAGTGGGGTGGGGAAGACCACAGATACGCAGTATTTT. This gives the protein CASSGVGKTTDTQYF.

The gene calls are TRBV6-1 and TRBJ2-2; 10 positions agree with TRBD2. Germline V gene lookup returns CDR1 MNHNS and CDR2 SASEGT. The V segment lost 2 bases and the J segment 7 bases; nucleotides outside the gene matches: 7. The CDR3 length is 16 residues. CDR3 DNA: TGTGCCAGCAGTGAATCCCTAGCGGGAGTAAGCGGGGAGCTGTTTTTT. Its protein is CASSESLAGVSGELFF.

This chain links TRBV7-9 with TRBJ1-1; D gene uncertain. The CDR3 is made up of 11 amino acids. Trimming left V 6 bases short and J 5 bases short, with 7 bases between. Per the germline V gene, CDR1 is SEHNR and CDR2 is FQNEAQ (reference sequence). The CDR3 nucleotides are TGTGCCAGCAGAGTGGAGACTGAAGCTTTCTTT. This encodes CASRVETEAFF.